This is a list of T cell receptor beta chains from one sample in a study of T cells after somatic rescue of genetic block. This table comes from immunoSEQ multiplex PCR, and its TCRdb copy is limited to in-frame clones, with some not included. The table includes over 95,000 clones, around nine tenths detected once. Sequencing input: peripheral blood mononuclear cells (PBMCs). The receptors were gathered from a woman aged 18 to 35. Each CDR3 is given with its conserved first and last residue. D genes are given only for firm matches. Not every row has a clone size; where given, it reads once, few, many or a size class.

j_gene	d_gene	v_gene	abundance	CDR3nt	CDR3aa
TRBJ1-5	.	TRBV2	.	TGTGCCAGCACGGGGGGGGATCAGCCCCAGCATTTT	CASTGGDQPQHF
TRBJ1-2	TRBD1	TRBV2	.	TGTGCCAGCAGCCGAGACAGGGACTATGGCTACACCTTC	CASSRDRDYGYTF
TRBJ2-5	TRBD1	TRBV5-4	.	TGTGCCAGCAGCTTAGGGACAGGGGCCCAAGAGACCCAGTACTTC	CASSLGTGAQETQYF
TRBJ1-2	.	TRBV11-2	few	TGTGCCAGCAGCGACACAAACTATGGCTACACCTTC	CASSDTNYGYTF
TRBJ2-5	TRBD2	TRBV7-7	.	TGTGCCAGCAGCTTAGGAGGCGGGGGGCAGGAGACCCAGTACTTC	CASSLGGGGQETQYF
TRBJ1-6	.	TRBV7-9	.	TGTGCCAGCAGCTTAGAGGGTCAGACTTTTAATTCACCCCTCCACTTT	CASSLEGQTFNSPLHF
TRBJ1-1	.	TRBV6-5	.	TGTGCCAGCAGTTATTCGGGGGGCGCACGAACTGAAGCTTTCTTT	CASSYSGGARTEAFF
TRBJ1-5	.	TRBV27	.	TGTGCCAGCACGGACGGAAATCAGCCCCAGCATTTT	CASTDGNQPQHF
TRBJ1-2	.	TRBV6-1	.	TGTGCCAGCAGTGAATTACAGTATGGCTACACCTTC	CASSELQYGYTF
TRBJ2-7	TRBD1	TRBV19	once	TGTGCCACCTCTTCCGGGACAGGGTCCTACGAGCAGTACTTC	CATSSGTGSYEQYF
TRBJ2-6	TRBD1	TRBV6-5	.	TGTGCCAGCAGTTTGGAAGGGGGCGGTGGGGCCAACGTCCTGACTTTC	CASSLEGGGGANVLTF
TRBJ2-1	.	TRBV30	once	TGTGCCTGGAGTGTACAAAATGAGCAGTTCTTC	CAWSVQNEQFF